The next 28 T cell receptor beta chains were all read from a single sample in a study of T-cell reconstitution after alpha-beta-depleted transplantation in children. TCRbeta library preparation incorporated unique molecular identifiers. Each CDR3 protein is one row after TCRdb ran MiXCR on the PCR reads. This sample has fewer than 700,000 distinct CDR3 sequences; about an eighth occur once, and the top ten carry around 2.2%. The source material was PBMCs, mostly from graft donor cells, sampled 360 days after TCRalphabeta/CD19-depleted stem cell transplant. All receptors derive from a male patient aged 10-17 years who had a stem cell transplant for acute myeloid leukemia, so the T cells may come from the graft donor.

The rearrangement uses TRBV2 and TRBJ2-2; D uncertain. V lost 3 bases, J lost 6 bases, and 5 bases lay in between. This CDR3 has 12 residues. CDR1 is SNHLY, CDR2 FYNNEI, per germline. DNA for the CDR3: TGTGCCAGCAGTGAGATTCCCGGGGAGCTGTTTTTT. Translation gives CASSEIPGELFF.

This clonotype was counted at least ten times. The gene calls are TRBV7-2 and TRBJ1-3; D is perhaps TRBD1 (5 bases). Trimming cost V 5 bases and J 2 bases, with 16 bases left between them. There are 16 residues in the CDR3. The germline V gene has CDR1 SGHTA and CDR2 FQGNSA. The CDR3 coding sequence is TGTGCCAGCAGCCAATATTCCGGGACGGCTGGAAACACCATATATTTT. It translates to CASSQYSGTAGNTIYF.

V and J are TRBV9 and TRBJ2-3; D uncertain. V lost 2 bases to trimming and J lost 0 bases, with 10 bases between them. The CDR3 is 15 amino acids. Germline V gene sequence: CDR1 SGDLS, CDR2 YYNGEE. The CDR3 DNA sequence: TGTGCCAGCAGCGTGGTTAAAACTAGCACAGATACGCAGTATTTT. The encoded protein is CASSVVKTSTDTQYF.

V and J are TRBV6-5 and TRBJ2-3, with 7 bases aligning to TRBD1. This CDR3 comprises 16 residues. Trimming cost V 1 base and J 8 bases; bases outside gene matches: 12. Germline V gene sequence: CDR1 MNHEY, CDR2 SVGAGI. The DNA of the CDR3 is TGTGCCAGCAGTTACTTGGGGACAGACTTAGAAGTTACGCAGTATTTT. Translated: CASSYLGTDLEVTQYF.

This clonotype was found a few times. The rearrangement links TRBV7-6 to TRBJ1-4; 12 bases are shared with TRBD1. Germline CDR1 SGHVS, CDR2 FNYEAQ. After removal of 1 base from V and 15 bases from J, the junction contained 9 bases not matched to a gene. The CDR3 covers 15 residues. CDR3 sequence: CASSLVGTGGSVLFF. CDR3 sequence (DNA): TGTGCCAGCAGCTTAGTCGGGACAGGGGGCTCGGTATTGTTTTTT.

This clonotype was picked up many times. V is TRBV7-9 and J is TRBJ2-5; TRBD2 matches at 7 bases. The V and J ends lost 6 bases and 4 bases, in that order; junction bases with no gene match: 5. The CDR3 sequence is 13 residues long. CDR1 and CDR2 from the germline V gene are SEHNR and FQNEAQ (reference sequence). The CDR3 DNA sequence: TGTGCCAGCAGTCGGGAGGTGGGAGAGACCCAGTACTTC. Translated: CASSREVGETQYF.

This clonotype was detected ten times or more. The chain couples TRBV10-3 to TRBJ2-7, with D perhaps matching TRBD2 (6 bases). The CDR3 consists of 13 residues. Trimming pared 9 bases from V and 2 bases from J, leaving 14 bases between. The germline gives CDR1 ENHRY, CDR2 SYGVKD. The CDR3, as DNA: TGTGCCATAACCCGGGACTCAGCCTACGAGCAGTACTTC. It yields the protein CAITRDSAYEQYF.

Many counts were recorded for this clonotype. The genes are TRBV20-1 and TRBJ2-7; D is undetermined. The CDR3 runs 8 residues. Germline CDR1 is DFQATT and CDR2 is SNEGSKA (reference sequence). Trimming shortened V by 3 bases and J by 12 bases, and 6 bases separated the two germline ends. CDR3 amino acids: CSASPLYF. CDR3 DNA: TGCAGTGCTAGCCCGTTGTACTTC.

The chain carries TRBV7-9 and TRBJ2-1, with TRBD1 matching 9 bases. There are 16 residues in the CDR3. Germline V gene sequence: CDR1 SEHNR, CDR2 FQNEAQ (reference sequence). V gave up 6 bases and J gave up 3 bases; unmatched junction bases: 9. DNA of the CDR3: TGTGCCAGCAGGGGCTCCCGGGACAGGGACTACAATGAGCAGTTCTTC. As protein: CASRGSRDRDYNEQFF.

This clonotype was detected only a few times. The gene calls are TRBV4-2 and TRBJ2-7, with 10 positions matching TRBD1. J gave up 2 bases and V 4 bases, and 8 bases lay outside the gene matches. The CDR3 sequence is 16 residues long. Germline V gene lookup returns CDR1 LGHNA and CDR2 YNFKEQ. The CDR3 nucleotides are TGTGCCAGCAGCCGATGGGGAGGGACAGGGGCCTACGAGCAGTACTTC. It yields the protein CASSRWGGTGAYEQYF.

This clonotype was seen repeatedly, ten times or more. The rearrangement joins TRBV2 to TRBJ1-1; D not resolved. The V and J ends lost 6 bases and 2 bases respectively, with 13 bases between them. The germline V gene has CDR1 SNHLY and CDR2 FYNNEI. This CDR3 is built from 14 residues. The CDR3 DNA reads TGTGCCAGCAGATCCCTTGTATTAAACACTGAAGCTTTCTTT. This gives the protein CASRSLVLNTEAFF.

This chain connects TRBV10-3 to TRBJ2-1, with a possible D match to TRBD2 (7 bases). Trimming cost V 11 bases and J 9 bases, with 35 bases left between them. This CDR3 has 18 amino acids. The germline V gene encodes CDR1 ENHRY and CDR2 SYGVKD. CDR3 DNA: TGTGCCGCGGGAGTCAGGGGCCCTCGAGTAGACATGAGTGGTGAGCAGTTCTTC. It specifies CAAGVRGPRVDMSGEQFF.

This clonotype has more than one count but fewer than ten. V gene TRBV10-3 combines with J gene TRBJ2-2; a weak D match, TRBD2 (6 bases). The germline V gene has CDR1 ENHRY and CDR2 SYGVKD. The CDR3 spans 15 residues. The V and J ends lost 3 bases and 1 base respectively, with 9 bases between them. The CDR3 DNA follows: TGTGCCATCAGTGATTCCGGGGGGAACACCGGGGAGCTGTTTTTT. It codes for CAISDSGGNTGELFF.

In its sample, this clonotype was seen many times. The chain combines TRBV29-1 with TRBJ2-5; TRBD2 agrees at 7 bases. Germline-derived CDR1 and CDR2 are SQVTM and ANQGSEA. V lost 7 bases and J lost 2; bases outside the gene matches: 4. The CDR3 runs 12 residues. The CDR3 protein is CSASGEQETQYF. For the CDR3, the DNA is TGCAGCGCCAGCGGGGAGCAAGAGACCCAGTACTTC.

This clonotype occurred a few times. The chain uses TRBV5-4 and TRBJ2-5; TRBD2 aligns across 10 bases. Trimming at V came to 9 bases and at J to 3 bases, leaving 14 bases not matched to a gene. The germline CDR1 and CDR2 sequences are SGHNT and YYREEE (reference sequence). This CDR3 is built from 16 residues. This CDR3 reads CATTSLRTSGEETQYF. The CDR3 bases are TGTGCCACCACGTCCCTCCGGACTAGCGGAGAAGAGACCCAGTACTTC.

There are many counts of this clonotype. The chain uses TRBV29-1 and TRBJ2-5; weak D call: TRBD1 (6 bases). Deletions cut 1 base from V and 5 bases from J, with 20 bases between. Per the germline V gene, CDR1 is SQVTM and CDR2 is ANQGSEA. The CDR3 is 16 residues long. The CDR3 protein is CSVEGPGTQKGETQYF. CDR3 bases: TGCAGCGTTGAAGGTCCCGGGACACAAAAGGGGGAGACCCAGTACTTC.

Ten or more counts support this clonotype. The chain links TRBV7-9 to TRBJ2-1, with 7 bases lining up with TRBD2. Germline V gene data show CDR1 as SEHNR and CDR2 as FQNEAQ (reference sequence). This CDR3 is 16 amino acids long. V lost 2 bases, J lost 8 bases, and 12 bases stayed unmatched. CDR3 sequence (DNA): TGTGCCAGCAGCTTATGGGCGGGAGCTAAATTGCATGAGCAGTTCTTC. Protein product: CASSLWAGAKLHEQFF.

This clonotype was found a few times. The CDR3 protein is CAIGGGIPREQYF. The CDR3 bases are TGTGCCATCGGTGGCGGGATCCCGAGGGAGCAGTACTTC. V and J are TRBV10-3 and TRBJ2-7; possibly TRBD2 for D (6 bases). Germline V gives CDR1 ENHRY, CDR2 SYGVKD. Deletions cut 8 bases from V and 7 bases from J, with 18 bases between. The CDR3 sequence is 13 residues long.

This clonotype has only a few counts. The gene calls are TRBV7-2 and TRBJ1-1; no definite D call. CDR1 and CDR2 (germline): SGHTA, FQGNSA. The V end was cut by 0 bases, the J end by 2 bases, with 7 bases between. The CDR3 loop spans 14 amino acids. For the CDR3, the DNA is TGTGCCAGCAGCTTAGCTGGAATCAACACTGAAGCTTTCTTT. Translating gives CASSLAGINTEAFF.

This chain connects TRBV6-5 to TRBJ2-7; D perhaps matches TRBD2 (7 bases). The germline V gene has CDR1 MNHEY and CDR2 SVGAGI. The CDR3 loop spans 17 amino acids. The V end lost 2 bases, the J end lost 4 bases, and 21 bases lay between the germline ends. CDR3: CASSYRGGGPGAYEQYF. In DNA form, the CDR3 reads TGTGCCAGCAGTTACCGAGGGGGGGGCCCTGGAGCGTACGAGCAGTACTTC.

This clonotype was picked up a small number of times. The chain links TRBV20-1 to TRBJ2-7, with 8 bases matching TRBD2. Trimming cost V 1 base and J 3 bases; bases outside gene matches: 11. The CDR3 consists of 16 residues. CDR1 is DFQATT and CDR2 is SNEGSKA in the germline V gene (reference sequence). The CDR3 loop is CSARVTGGRSIYEQYF. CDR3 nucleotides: TGCAGTGCTAGAGTAACCGGCGGGAGGAGTATCTACGAGCAGTACTTC.

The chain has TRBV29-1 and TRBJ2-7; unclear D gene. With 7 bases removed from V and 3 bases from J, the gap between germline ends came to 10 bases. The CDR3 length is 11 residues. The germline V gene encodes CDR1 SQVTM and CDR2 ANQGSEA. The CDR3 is CSAGTVYEQYF. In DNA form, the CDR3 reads TGCAGCGCCGGAACAGTCTACGAGCAGTACTTC.

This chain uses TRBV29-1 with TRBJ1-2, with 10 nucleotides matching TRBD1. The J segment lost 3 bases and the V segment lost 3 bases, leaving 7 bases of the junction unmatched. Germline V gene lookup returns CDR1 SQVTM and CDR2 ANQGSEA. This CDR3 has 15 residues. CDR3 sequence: CSVDYGTGVDYGYTF. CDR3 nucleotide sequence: TGCAGCGTTGATTACGGGACAGGGGTTGACTATGGCTACACCTTC. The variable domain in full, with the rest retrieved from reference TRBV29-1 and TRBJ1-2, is SAVISQKPSRDICQRGTSLTIQCQVDSQVTMMFWYRQQPGQSLTLIATANQGSEATYESGFVIDKFPISRPNLTFSTLTVSNMSPEDSSIYLCSVDYGTGVDYGYTFGSGTRLTVV.

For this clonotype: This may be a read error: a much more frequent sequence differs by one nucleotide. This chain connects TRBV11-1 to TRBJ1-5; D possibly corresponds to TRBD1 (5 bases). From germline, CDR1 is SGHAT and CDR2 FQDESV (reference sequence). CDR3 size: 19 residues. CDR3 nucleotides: TGTGCCAGCAGCTTAGCCGGGGAAATGCCTTACCGGGGCAATCATCCCCAGCATTTT. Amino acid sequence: CASSLAGEMPYRGNHPQHF.

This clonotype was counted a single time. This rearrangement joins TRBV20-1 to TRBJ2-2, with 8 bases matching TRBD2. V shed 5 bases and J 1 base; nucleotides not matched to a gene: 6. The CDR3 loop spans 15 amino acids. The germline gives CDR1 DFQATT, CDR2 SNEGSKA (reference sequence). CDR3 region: CSAPLAGGNTGELFF. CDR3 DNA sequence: TGCAGTGCTCCTTTGGCGGGAGGGAACACCGGGGAGCTGTTTTTT.

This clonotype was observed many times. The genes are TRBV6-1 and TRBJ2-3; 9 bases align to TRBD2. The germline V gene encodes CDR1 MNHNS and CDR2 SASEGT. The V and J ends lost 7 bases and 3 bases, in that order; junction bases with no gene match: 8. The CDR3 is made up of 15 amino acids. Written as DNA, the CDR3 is TGTGCCAGCACCCCTAGCGGGAAGGGGACAGATACGCAGTATTTT. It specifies CASTPSGKGTDTQYF.

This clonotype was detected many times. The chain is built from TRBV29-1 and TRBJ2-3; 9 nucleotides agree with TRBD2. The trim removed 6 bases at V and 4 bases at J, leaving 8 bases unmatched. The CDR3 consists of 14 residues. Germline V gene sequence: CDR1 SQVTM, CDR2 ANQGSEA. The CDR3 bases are TGCAGCGTCCTGACTAGCGGAGGATCAGATACGCAGTATTTT. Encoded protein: CSVLTSGGSDTQYF.

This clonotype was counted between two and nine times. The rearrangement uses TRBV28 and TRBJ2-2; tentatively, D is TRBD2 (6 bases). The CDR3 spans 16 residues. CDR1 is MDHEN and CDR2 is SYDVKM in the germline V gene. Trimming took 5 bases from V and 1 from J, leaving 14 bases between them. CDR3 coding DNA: TGTGCCAGCAGTCCCCCCCCCGGGAGGAACACCGGGGAGCTGTTTTTT. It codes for CASSPPPGRNTGELFF.